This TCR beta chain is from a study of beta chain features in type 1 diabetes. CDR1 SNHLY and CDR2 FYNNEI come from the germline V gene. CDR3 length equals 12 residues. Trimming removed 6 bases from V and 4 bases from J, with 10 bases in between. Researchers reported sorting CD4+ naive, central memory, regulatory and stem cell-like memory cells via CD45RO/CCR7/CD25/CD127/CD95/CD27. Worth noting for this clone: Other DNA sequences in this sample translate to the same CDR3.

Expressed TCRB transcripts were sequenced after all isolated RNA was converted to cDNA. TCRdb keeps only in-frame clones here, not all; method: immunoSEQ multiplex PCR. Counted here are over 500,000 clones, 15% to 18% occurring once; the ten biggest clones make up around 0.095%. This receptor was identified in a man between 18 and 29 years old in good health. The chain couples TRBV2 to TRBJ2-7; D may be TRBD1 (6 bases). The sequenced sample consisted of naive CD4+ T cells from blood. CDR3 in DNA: TGTGCCAGCAGCAAACAGGGATACGAGCAGTACTTC. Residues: CASSKQGYEQYF.